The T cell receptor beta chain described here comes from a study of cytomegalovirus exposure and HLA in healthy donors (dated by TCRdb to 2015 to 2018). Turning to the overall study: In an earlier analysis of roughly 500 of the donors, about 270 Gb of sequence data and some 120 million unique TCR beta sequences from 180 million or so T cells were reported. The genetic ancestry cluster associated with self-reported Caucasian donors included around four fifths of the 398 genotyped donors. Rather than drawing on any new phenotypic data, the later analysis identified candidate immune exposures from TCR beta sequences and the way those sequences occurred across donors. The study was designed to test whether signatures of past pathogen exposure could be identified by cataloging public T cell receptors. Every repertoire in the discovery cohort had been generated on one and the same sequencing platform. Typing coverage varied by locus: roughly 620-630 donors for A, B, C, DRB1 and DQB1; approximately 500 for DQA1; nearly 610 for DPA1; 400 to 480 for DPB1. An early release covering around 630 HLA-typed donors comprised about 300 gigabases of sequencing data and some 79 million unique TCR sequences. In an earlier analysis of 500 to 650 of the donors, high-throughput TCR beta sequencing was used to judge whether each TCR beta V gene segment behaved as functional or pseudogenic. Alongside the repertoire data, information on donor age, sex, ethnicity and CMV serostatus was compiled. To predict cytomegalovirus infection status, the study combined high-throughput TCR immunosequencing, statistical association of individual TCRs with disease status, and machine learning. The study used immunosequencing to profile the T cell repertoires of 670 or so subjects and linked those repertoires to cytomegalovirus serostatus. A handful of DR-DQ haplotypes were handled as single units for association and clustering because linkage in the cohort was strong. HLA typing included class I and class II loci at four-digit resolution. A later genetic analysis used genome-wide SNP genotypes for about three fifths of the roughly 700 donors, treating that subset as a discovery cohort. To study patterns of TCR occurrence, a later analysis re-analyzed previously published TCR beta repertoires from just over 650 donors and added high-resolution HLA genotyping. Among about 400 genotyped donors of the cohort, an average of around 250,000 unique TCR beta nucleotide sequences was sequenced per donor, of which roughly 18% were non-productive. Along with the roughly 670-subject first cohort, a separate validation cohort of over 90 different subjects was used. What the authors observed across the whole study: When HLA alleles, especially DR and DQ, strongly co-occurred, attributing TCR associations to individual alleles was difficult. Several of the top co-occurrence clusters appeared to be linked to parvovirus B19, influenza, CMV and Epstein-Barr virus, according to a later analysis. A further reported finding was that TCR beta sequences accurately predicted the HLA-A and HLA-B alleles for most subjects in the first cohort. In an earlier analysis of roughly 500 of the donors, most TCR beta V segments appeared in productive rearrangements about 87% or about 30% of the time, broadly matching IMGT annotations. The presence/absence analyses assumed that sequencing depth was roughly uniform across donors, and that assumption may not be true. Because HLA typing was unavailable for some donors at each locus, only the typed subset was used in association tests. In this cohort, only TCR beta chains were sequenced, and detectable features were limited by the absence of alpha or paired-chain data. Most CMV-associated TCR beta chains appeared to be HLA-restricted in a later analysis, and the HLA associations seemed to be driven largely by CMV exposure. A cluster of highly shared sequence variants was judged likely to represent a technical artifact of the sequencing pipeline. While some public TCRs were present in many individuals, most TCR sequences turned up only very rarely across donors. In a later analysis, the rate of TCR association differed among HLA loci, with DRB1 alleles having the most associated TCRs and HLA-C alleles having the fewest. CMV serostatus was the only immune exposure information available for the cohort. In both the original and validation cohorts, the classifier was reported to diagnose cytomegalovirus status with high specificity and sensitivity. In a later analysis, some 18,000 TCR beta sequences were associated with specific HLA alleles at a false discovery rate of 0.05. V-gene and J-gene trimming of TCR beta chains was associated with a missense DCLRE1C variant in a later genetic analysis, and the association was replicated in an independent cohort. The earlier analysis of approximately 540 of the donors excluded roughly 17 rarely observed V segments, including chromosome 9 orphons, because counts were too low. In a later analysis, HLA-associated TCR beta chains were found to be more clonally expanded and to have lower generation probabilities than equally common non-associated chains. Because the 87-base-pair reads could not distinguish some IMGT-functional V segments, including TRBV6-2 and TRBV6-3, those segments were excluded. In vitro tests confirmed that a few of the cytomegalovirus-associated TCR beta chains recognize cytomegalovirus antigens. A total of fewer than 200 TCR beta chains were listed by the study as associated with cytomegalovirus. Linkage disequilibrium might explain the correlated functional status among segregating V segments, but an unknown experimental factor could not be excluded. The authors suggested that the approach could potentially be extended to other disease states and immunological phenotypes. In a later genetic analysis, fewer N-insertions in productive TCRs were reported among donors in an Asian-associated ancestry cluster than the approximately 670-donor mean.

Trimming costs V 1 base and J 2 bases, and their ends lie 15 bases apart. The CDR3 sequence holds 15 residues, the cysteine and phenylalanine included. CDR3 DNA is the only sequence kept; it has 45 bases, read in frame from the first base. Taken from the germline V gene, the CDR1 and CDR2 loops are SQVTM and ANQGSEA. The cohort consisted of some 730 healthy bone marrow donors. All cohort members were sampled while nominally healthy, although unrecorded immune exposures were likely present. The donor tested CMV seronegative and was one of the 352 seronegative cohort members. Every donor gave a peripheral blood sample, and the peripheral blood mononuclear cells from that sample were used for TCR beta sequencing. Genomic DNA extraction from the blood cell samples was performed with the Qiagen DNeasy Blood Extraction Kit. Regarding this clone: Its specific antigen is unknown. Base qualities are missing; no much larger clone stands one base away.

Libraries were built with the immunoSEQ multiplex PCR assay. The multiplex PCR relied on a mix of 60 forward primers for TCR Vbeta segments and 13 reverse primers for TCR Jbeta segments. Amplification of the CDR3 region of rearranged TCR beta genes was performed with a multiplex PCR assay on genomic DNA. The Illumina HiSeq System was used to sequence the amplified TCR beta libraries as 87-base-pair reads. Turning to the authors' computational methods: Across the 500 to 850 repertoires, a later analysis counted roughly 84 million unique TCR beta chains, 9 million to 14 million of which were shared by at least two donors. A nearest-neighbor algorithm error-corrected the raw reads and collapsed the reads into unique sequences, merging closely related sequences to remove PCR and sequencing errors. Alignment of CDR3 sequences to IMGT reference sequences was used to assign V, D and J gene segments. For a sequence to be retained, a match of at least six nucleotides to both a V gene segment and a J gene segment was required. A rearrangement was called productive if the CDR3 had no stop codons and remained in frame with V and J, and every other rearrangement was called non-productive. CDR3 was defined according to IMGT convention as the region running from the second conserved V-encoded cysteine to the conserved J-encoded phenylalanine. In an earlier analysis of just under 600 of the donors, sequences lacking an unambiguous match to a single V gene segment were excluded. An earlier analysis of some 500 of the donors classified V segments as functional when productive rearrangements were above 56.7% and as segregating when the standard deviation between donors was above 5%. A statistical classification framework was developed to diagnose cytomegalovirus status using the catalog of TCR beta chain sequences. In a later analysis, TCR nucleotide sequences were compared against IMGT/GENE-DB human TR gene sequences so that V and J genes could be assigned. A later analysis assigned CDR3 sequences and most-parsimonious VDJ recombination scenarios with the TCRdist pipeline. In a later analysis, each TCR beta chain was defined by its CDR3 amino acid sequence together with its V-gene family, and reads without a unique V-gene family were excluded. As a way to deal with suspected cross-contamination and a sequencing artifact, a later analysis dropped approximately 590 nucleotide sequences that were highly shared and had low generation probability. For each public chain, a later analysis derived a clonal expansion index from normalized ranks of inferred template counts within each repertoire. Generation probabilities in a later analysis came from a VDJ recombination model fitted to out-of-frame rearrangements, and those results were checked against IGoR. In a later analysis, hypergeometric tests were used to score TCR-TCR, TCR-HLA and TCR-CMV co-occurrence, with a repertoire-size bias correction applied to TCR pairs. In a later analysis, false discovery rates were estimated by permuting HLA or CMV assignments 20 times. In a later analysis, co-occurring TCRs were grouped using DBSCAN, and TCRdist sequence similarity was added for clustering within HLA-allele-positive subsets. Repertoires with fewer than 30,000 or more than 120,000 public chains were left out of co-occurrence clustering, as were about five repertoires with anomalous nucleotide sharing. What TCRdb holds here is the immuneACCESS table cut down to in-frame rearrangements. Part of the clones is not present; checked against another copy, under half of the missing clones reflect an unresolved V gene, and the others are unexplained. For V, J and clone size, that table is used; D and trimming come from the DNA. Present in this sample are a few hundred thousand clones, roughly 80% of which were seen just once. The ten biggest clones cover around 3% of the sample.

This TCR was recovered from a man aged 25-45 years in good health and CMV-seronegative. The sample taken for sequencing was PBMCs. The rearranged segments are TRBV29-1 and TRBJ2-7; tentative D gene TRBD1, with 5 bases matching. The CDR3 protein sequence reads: CSVEGSTGDPYEQYF. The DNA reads TGCAGCGTTGAAGGGAGTACAGGCGACCCCTACGAGCAGTACTTC.